The rows below give T cell receptor beta chains drawn from one sample of a study of shared clonotypes between healthy human individuals. This table comes from immunoSEQ multiplex PCR, and its TCRdb copy is limited to in-frame clones, with some not included. Here the sample spans millions of clones, around 94% being singletons. The specimen was naive CD4+ T cells sorted from blood. These receptors all stem from a man between 18 and 35 years old in good health. Both conserved end residues are part of each CDR3. The D gene is left open where the match is weak. Clone size appears in some rows only: once, few, many, or a class for an expanded clone.

j_gene,d_gene,len,v_gene,abundance,CDR3nt,CDR3aa
TRBJ2-1,TRBD2,16,TRBV9,-,TGTGCCAGCAGCGTAAGTCTAGCGGGAGGATCCGGTGAGCAGTTCTTC,CASSVSLAGGSGEQFF
TRBJ2-2,-,16,TRBV5-4,-,TGTGCCAGCAGCTCAAAACAGGGACCTGGCACCGGGGAGCTGTTTTTT,CASSSKQGPGTGELFF
TRBJ2-7,-,14,TRBV14,-,TGTGCCAGCAGCCATTGGGACAACACCTACGAGCAGTACTTC,CASSHWDNTYEQYF
TRBJ2-7,-,16,TRBV28,-,TGTGCCAGCAGTTTATATGGAGGGGGCGCTTCCTACGAGCAGTACTTC,CASSLYGGGASYEQYF
TRBJ2-5,TRBD2,16,TRBV4-2,-,TGTGCCAGCAGCCAAGTGTCGGCGGGGGGGCAAGAGACCCAGTACTTC,CASSQVSAGGQETQYF
TRBJ1-5,TRBD1,19,TRBV5-1,-,TGCGCCAGCAGCCCCCGGGACAGGGGAAGTCCTGTCATTGGTCAGCCCCAGCATTTT,CASSPRDRGSPVIGQPQHF
TRBJ2-6,TRBD1,19,TRBV4-2,-,TGTGCCAGCAGCCTATTACTCGGACAGGGGGCGGCCGGGGCCAACGTCCTGACTTTC,CASSLLLGQGAAGANVLTF
TRBJ1-2,TRBD1,13,TRBV28,-,TGTGCCAGCAGCCCTCGGGACAGGGATGGCTACACCTTC,CASSPRDRDGYTF
TRBJ1-5,TRBD1,15,TRBV6-5,-,TGTGCCAGCAGTTGGACAGGGGAGGGTAGTCAGCCCCAGCATTTT,CASSWTGEGSQPQHF
TRBJ1-1,-,12,TRBV30,-,TGTGCCTGGAAGGCCATGAACACTGAAGCTTTCTTT,CAWKAMNTEAFF
TRBJ1-3,-,15,TRBV5-1,-,TGCGCCAGCAGCTTGTCCGGGGGAGATGGAAACACCATATATTTT,CASSLSGGDGNTIYF
TRBJ2-3,-,15,TRBV11-3,-,TGTGCCAGCAGCTCACAGGGGACTAGCACAGATACGCAGTATTTT,CASSSQGTSTDTQYF
TRBJ2-7,-,15,TRBV7-2,once,TGTGCCAGCAGCCAAGGGGGCGGGAGCTCCTACGAGCAGTACTTC,CASSQGGGSSYEQYF
TRBJ2-3,TRBD2,19,TRBV11-2,-,TGTGCCAGCAGCTTAGATGTAGTGAGCGGGATTCCTCGGGGAGATACGCAGTATTTT,CASSLDVVSGIPRGDTQYF
TRBJ1-6,-,16,TRBV14,-,TGTGCCAGCAGCCAAGGGCCAGGAGAGTTGTCGTTGCCCCTCCACTTT,CASSQGPGELSLPLHF
TRBJ2-1,-,15,TRBV4-3,-,TGCGCCAGCAGCCAAGACAGGGACGCGGTCAATGAGCAGTTCTTC,CASSQDRDAVNEQFF
TRBJ1-2,TRBD1,13,TRBV2,-,TGTGCCAGCAGCCCGGGACAGAGTCATGGCTACACCTTC,CASSPGQSHGYTF
TRBJ1-6,-,13,TRBV7-7,-,TGTGCCAGCAGCTTATTCGATCCATCGCTCCTCCACTTT,CASSLFDPSLLHF
TRBJ1-5,TRBD1,17,TRBV6-1,-,TGTGCCAGCAGTGATCTTTACAGGGGTTCAAGCAATCAGCCCCAGCATTTT,CASSDLYRGSSNQPQHF
TRBJ1-4,TRBD1,17,TRBV5-1,-,TGCGCCAGCAGCTTGGCCAGGGGGCCCGGGATTAATGAAAAACTGTTTTTT,CASSLARGPGINEKLFF
TRBJ1-6,-,15,TRBV4-2,-,TGTGCCAGCAGCCACTCAGATCAACAGGTGTCACCCCTCCACTTT,CASSHSDQQVSPLHF
TRBJ2-7,-,13,TRBV11-3,-,TGTGCCAGCAGCACTGGGGACGGCTACGAGCAGTACTTC,CASSTGDGYEQYF
TRBJ2-2,TRBD1,15,TRBV7-6,-,TGTGCCAGCAGCTTGTACCAGGGGGACACCGGGGAGCTGTTTTTT,CASSLYQGDTGELFF
TRBJ1-4,-,15,TRBV2,-,TGTGCCAGCAGTAGTTCGAGGGGATCTAATGAAAAACTGTTTTTT,CASSSSRGSNEKLFF
TRBJ1-5,-,14,TRBV7-2,-,TGTGTCAGCAGCTTAGGCAGTTTCAATCAGCCCCAGCATTTT,CVSSLGSFNQPQHF
TRBJ2-7,-,12,TRBV11-1,-,TGTGCCAGCAGCCCGATGTCCTACGAGCAGTACTTC,CASSPMSYEQYF
TRBJ2-2,-,13,TRBV7-9,-,TGTGCCAGCAGCTTAGGGGCCACCGGGGAGCTGTTTTTT,CASSLGATGELFF
TRBJ2-3,TRBD2,16,TRBV2,-,TGTGCCAGCAGGGGGGATAGACTAGCGGGAGTGGATACGCAGTATTTT,CASRGDRLAGVDTQYF
TRBJ2-2,-,13,TRBV2,-,TGTGCCAGCATTTGGACTCTCACCGGGGAGCTGTTTTTT,CASIWTLTGELFF
TRBJ1-6,TRBD1,17,TRBV9,-,TGTGCCAGCAGCGTATCCCCCCCCGGGACAGGGAATTCACCCCTCCACTTT,CASSVSPPGTGNSPLHF
TRBJ2-2,-,14,TRBV9,-,TGTGCCAGCAGCCCCCGGCAGAACACCGGGGAGCTGTTTTTT,CASSPRQNTGELFF
TRBJ2-7,TRBD2,15,TRBV10-3,-,TGTGCCATCAGTGAGTCGGTTCTAGCGGGCTACGAGCAGTACTTC,CAISESVLAGYEQYF
TRBJ2-7,-,13,TRBV18,-,TGTGCCAGCTCACCAAGTAGCTCCTACGAGCAGTACTTC,CASSPSSSYEQYF
TRBJ2-3,-,14,TRBV7-2,-,TGTGCCAGCACCCTAAACAGGGTCACAGATACGCAGTATTTT,CASTLNRVTDTQYF
TRBJ1-2,-,11,TRBV5-1,-,TGCGCCAGCAGCTTCGGGGCATCCTACACCTTC,CASSFGASYTF
TRBJ2-4,-,15,TRBV15,-,TGTGCCACCAGCAGAGATAGGGCAGGGGAAAACATTCAGTACTTC,CATSRDRAGENIQYF
TRBJ2-3,-,14,TRBV6-4,-,TGTGCCAGCAGTGACTCCGTCAGAACAGATACGCAGTATTTT,CASSDSVRTDTQYF
TRBJ2-3,TRBD1,15,TRBV6-6,-,TGTGCCAGCAGCCCGGGACAGGGTCGCACAGATACGCAGTATTTT,CASSPGQGRTDTQYF
TRBJ2-1,TRBD1,19,TRBV2,-,TGTGCCAGCCGAAGACCTGGGACAGGGCAATCTAGCTCCTACAATGAGCAGTTCTTC,CASRRPGTGQSSSYNEQFF
TRBJ1-6,-,14,TRBV7-9,-,TGTGCCAGCAGCTCCCAGGTCGACCTTTCACCCCTCCACTTT,CASSSQVDLSPLHF
TRBJ2-2,TRBD2,14,TRBV19,-,TGTGCCAGTATGGAGCGGGGGAACACCGGGGAGCTGTTTTTT,CASMERGNTGELFF
TRBJ1-1,TRBD1,17,TRBV7-2,-,TGTGCCAGCAGTCCGGATTCCTTCAGGGGGATGGGAACTGAAGCTTTCTTT,CASSPDSFRGMGTEAFF
TRBJ1-1,-,15,TRBV5-1,-,TGCGCCAGCAGCTTGGCGCGAGCCCCGAACACTGAAGCTTTCTTT,CASSLARAPNTEAFF
TRBJ1-1,-,14,TRBV7-3,few,TGTGCCAGCAGCCTAGCCGGGCTGAACACTGAAGCTTTCTTT,CASSLAGLNTEAFF
TRBJ2-1,-,14,TRBV5-8,-,TGTGCCAGCAGCTCCCTAGACTGGTACAATGAGCAGTTCTTC,CASSSLDWYNEQFF
TRBJ2-3,-,15,TRBV9,-,TGTGCCAGCAGCGTAGACGGACTACGGGTAGATACGCAGTATTTT,CASSVDGLRVDTQYF
TRBJ2-3,TRBD1,13,TRBV10-3,-,TGTGCCATCCGACAGGGCGGCACAGATACGCAGTATTTT,CAIRQGGTDTQYF
TRBJ1-2,-,14,TRBV5-1,-,TGCGCCAGCAGCTGGACCGGGACTCCGGCTGGCTACACCTTC,CASSWTGTPAGYTF
TRBJ2-5,TRBD1,16,TRBV7-9,-,TGTGCCAGCAGCTTTACCGGGACAGGGGGCCGTGAGACCCAGTACTTC,CASSFTGTGGRETQYF
TRBJ2-1,TRBD2,18,TRBV4-3,-,TGCGCCAGCAGCCAAAGAACTAGCGGAGTCGGCTCCTACAATGAGCAGTTCTTC,CASSQRTSGVGSYNEQFF
TRBJ2-2,TRBD1,17,TRBV11-1,-,TGTGCCAGCAGCTTTGGGCCGGGACAGGGTTTAGCCGGGGAGCTGTTTTTT,CASSFGPGQGLAGELFF
TRBJ2-7,-,15,TRBV6-1,-,TGTGCCAGCGGTGGAGGCGGTAGCGGCACCTACGAGCAGTACTTC,CASGGGGSGTYEQYF
TRBJ1-5,TRBD1,14,TRBV19,-,TGTGCCAGTAGTACGACAGGGGCGGGCCAGCCCCAGCATTTT,CASSTTGAGQPQHF
TRBJ1-2,TRBD1,13,TRBV5-6,-,TGTGCCAGCAGCCTCGGGACAGCAAATGGCTACACCTTC,CASSLGTANGYTF
TRBJ2-7,TRBD2,15,TRBV6-6,-,TGTGCCAGCAGTTACTCGTCTAGCGGTTCCTACGAGCAGTACTTC,CASSYSSSGSYEQYF
TRBJ1-3,TRBD1,16,TRBV4-1,-,TGCGCCAGCAGCCAGCCCGACAGGGTTGGTGGAAACACCATATATTTT,CASSQPDRVGGNTIYF
TRBJ1-1,-,15,TRBV5-5,-,TGTGCCAGCAGCTTGTACCCCGCAGTGAACACTGAAGCTTTCTTT,CASSLYPAVNTEAFF
TRBJ1-5,-,15,TRBV5-1,-,TGCGCCAGCAGCTTGGTTGGCGGACTTAATCAGCCCCAGCATTTT,CASSLVGGLNQPQHF
TRBJ2-3,-,17,TRBV7-2,-,TGTGCCAGCAGCCCCGACGGGGGCGGGAGAAGGACAGATACGCAGTATTTT,CASSPDGGGRRTDTQYF
TRBJ2-3,-,12,TRBV30,once,TGTGCCGTCGTCAGGGGTACAGATACGCAGTATTTT,CAVVRGTDTQYF